The 22 T cell receptor beta chains below were found in one sample sequenced in a study of blood T cell repertoires in COVID-19. TCRdb's copy holds only in-frame clones and misses some; the assay was immunoSEQ multiplex PCR. There are approximately 350,000 clones in the sample; 85% to 90% occur only once, and over 6% lies in the top ten. The sequencing sample was made of peripheral blood. All receptors derive from a woman between 45 and 60 years old with COVID-19, enrolled during active disease.

The chain recombines TRBV11-2 with TRBJ2-1; possibly TRBD1 for D (6 bases). From germline, CDR1 is SGHAT and CDR2 FQNNGV. This CDR3 has 13 residues. V dropped 1 base and J dropped 11 bases, with 12 bases sitting between them. The CDR3 loop reads CASSLGYRDKQFF. DNA of the CDR3: TGTGCCAGCAGCTTAGGGTACCGGGACAAGCAGTTCTTC.

This chain uses TRBV2 with TRBJ2-3; D call uncertain. Germline V gives CDR1 SNHLY, CDR2 FYNNEI. This CDR3 is built from 15 residues. V dropped 1 base and J dropped 0 bases, with 8 bases sitting between them. The CDR3 nucleotides are TGTGCCAGCAGTGAAGGGCTTTCGAGCACAGATACGCAGTATTTT. Protein: CASSEGLSSTDTQYF. Complete variable domain (other parts from reference TRBV2 and TRBJ2-3): EPEVTQTPSHQVTQMGQEVILRCVPISNHLYFYWYRQILGQKVEFLVSFYNNEISEKSEIFDDQFSVERPDGSNFTLKIRSTKLEDSAMYFCASSEGLSSTDTQYFGPGTRLTVL.

This clone was seen only a few times. This chain links TRBV19 with TRBJ2-1; TRBD1 aligns across 7 bases. CDR1 LNHDA and CDR2 SQIVND come from the germline V gene (reference sequence). J gave up 7 bases and V 3 bases, and 6 bases lay outside the gene matches. CDR3 size: 14 residues. The CDR3 sequence is CASSMRQGWNEQFF. For the CDR3, the DNA is TGTGCCAGTAGTATGAGACAGGGTTGGAATGAGCAGTTCTTC. Together with reference TRBV19 and TRBJ2-1, the CDR3 gives the full variable domain: DGGITQSPKYLFRKEGQNVTLSCEQNLNHDAMYWYRQDPGQGLRLIYYSQIVNDFQKGDIAEGYSVSREKKESFPLTVTSAQKNPTAFYLCASSMRQGWNEQFFGPGTRLTVL.

This chain uses TRBV4-2 with TRBJ2-3; tentative D call: TRBD2 (6 bases). CDR1 LGHNA and CDR2 YNFKEQ come from the germline V gene. This CDR3 has 14 amino acids. Trimming took off 1 base at V and 4 bases at J, with 9 bases between the two ends. Here the CDR3 reads CASSQVVAADTQYF. For the CDR3, the DNA is TGTGCCAGCAGCCAAGTTGTAGCGGCAGATACGCAGTATTTT.

In this sample, this clone turned up once. The chain links TRBV5-1 to TRBJ2-5, with 7 nucleotides matching TRBD1. CDR1 and CDR2 (germline): SGHRS, YFSETQ. Losses at the gene ends were 4 bases for V and 7 bases for J; bases not matched to a gene: 10. CDR3 length: 14 residues. CDR3 amino acids: CASSLQGPGGTQYF. The CDR3 DNA reads TGCGCCAGCAGCCTACAGGGGCCTGGGGGGACCCAGTACTTC.

The chain has TRBV5-1 and TRBJ1-1; 9 bases fit TRBD1. The CDR3 has 14 residues. Germline V CDR1 and CDR2: SGHRS, YFSETQ. Losses at the gene ends were 3 bases for V and 5 bases for J; bases not matched to a gene: 5. DNA of the CDR3: TGCGCCAGCAGCTCGACAGGGGGGGCGACTGAAGCTTTCTTT. Translation gives CASSSTGGATEAFF.

The chain couples TRBV10-3 to TRBJ2-3; tentatively, D is TRBD2 (5 bases). V dropped 6 bases and J dropped 6 bases, with 13 bases sitting between them. CDR3 length equals 13 residues. CDR1 ENHRY and CDR2 SYGVKD come from the germline V gene. CDR3 protein: CAISGERDDTQYF. In DNA form, the CDR3 reads TGTGCCATCAGCGGGGAGCGAGACGATACGCAGTATTTT.

J is TRBJ2-1 and V is TRBV5-5; 9 bases align to TRBD2. The CDR3 consists of 15 residues. Germline values: CDR1 SGHKS, CDR2 YYEKEE (reference sequence). Losses at the gene ends were 4 bases for V and 2 bases for J; bases not matched to a gene: 4. The CDR3 DNA reads as TGTGCCAGCAGCAATAGCGGGAGCCCCTACAATGAGCAGTTCTTC. Translating gives CASSNSGSPYNEQFF.

The V call is TRBV7-9, the J call TRBJ1-4; 7 positions match TRBD1. The J segment lost 7 bases and the V segment lost 5 bases, leaving 4 bases of the junction unmatched. Per the germline V gene, CDR1 is SEHNR and CDR2 is FQNEAQ (reference sequence). There are 13 residues in the CDR3. CDR3 in DNA: TGTGCCAGCAGCCCGCCAGGGGGTGAAAAACTGTTTTTT. It codes for CASSPPGGEKLFF.

The chain has TRBV12-3 or TRBV12-4 and TRBJ2-3; D gene uncertain. Trimming took 2 bases from V and 5 from J, leaving 8 bases between them. The CDR3 spans 13 residues. The CDR3 region has the DNA TGTGCCAGCAGTTTATCCCCCCGAGATACGCAGTATTTT. This gives the protein CASSLSPRDTQYF.

The chain combines TRBV30 with TRBJ1-2; D may be TRBD1 (6 bases). CDR1 and CDR2 from the germline V gene are GTSNPN and SVGIG (reference sequence). Deletions cut 1 base from V and 4 bases from J, with 13 bases between. CDR3 length: 14 amino acids. The CDR3 region has the DNA TGTGCCTGGAGTGATAGACAGGTAGTCTATGGCTACACCTTC. Translated, it gives CAWSDRQVVYGYTF.

The CDR3 DNA sequence: TGTGCCAGCAGCGTAGGGCAGGCACGGAACACTGAAGCTTTCTTT. As protein: CASSVGQARNTEAFF. The chain joins TRBV9 to TRBJ1-1; D is ambiguous. V shed 0 bases and J shed 1 base, with 10 bases lying between them. This CDR3 region has 15 residues. Germline values: CDR1 SGDLS, CDR2 YYNGEE. The complete variable domain, with remaining parts taken from reference TRBV9 and TRBJ1-1, reads DSGVTQTPKHLITATGQRVTLRCSPRSGDLSVYWYQQSLDQGLQFLIQYYNGEERAKGNILERFSAQQFPDLHSELNLSSLELGDSALYFCASSVGQARNTEAFFGQGTRLTVV.

The rearrangement joins TRBV6-2 or TRBV6-3 to TRBJ2-3; TRBD2 aligns across 8 bases. CDR1 is MNHEY, CDR2 SVGEGT, per germline. The CDR3 is 16 amino acids. V lost 2 bases and J lost 0; bases outside the gene matches: 4. The CDR3 spells CASSYTSGTSTDTQYF. The CDR3 nucleotides are TGTGCCAGCAGTTACACTAGCGGTACTAGCACAGATACGCAGTATTTT.

This chain joins TRBV5-1 and TRBJ1-6, with TRBD1 matching over 10 bases. Germline loops: CDR1 SGHRS, CDR2 YFSETQ. The CDR3 has 16 amino acids. V lost 0 bases to trimming and J lost 9 bases; unmatched junction nucleotides: 6. The CDR3 DNA reads as TGCGCCAGCAGCTTGGTAGGGGACAGGGGTACTTCACCCCTCCACTTT. It encodes CASSLVGDRGTSPLHF.

CDR3 in DNA: TGTGCCAGTAGTATGCTAGCGGGAGGGGTGACTTACAATGAGCAGTTCTTC. As protein: CASSMLAGGVTYNEQFF. The chain carries TRBV19 and TRBJ2-1; 12 positions agree with TRBD2. The V gene end was trimmed by 3 bases and the J gene end by 4 bases; junction bases not matched to a gene: 7. Germline V lookup: CDR1 LNHDA, CDR2 SQIVND (reference sequence). The CDR3 totals 17 residues.

The CDR3 coding sequence is TGCGCCAGCAGCTTACTCGGGACTAGCGGACCCTACAATGAGCAGTTCTTC. Translation: CASSLLGTSGPYNEQFF. This chain joins TRBV5-1 and TRBJ2-1, with 11 bases matching TRBD2. V lost 2 bases, J lost 2 bases, and 6 bases stayed unmatched. The germline V gene encodes CDR1 SGHRS and CDR2 YFSETQ. The CDR3 length is 17 residues. The full variable domain, rest sourced from reference TRBV5-1 and TRBJ2-1, is KAGVTQTPRYLIKTRGQQVTLSCSPISGHRSVSWYQQTPGQGLQFLFEYFSETQRNKGNFPGRFSGRQFSNSRSEMNVSTLELGDSALYLCASSLLGTSGPYNEQFFGPGTRLTVL.

The rearrangement uses TRBV14 and TRBJ2-1, with 11 bases identical to TRBD1. This CDR3 is built from 13 residues. Germline lookup yields CDR1 SGHDN and CDR2 FVKESK. The V gene end was trimmed by 6 bases and the J gene end by 8 bases; junction bases not matched to a gene: 3. Written as DNA, the CDR3 is TGTGCCAGCAGTCGGACAGGGGGCCATGAGCAGTTCTTC. This sequence encodes CASSRTGGHEQFF.

The chain uses TRBV5-6 and TRBJ2-1, with 7 positions matching TRBD2. With 5 bases clipped from V and 4 bases from J, the junction kept 15 bases outside the gene matches. Per the germline V gene, CDR1 is SGHDT and CDR2 is YYEEEE. There are 17 residues in the CDR3. The CDR3 DNA reads TGTGCCAGCAGAACTCTATACGGGACTATCACTTACAATGAGCAGTTCTTC. Residues: CASRTLYGTITYNEQFF.

This rearrangement joins TRBV2 to TRBJ2-2; 7 bases match TRBD2. Trimming at V came to 8 bases and at J to 2 bases, leaving 8 bases not matched to a gene. The CDR3 totals 15 residues. Germline V gene data show CDR1 as SNHLY and CDR2 as FYNNEI. CDR3: CASARGGSNTGELFF. CDR3 in DNA: TGTGCCAGCGCCCGGGGCGGGAGCAACACCGGGGAGCTGTTTTTT.

This clone was detected once. The rearrangement links TRBV7-2 to TRBJ1-2, with 10 bases matching TRBD1. The J segment lost 2 bases and the V segment lost 6 bases, leaving 6 bases of the junction unmatched. This CDR3 is 15 amino acids long. CDR1 SGHTA and CDR2 FQGNSA come from the germline V gene. The chain's CDR3 is CASRVGTGVNYGYTF. Here the CDR3 DNA reads TGTGCCAGCAGGGTCGGGACAGGGGTCAACTATGGCTACACCTTC.

The chain is built from TRBV6-5 and TRBJ2-7; weak D call: TRBD2 (6 bases). The ends were cut back, 5 bases at V and 4 bases at J, with 18 bases in the middle. Germline lookup yields CDR1 MNHEY and CDR2 SVGAGI. This CDR3 has 15 residues. In DNA, the CDR3 is TGTGCCAGCAGTCAGTACTCCGGGACTCAATACGAGCAGTACTTC. Translated: CASSQYSGTQYEQYF.

The rearrangement uses TRBV19 and TRBJ1-6; D is undetermined. This CDR3 is 15 amino acids long. From germline, CDR1 is LNHDA and CDR2 SQIVND (reference sequence). Trimming left V 3 bases short and J 7 bases short, with 13 bases between. The CDR3 here is CASSILRSGNSPLHF. CDR3 DNA sequence: TGTGCCAGTAGTATTCTAAGATCGGGGAATTCACCCCTCCACTTT.